A selection of T cell receptor beta chains follows, all from one sample in a study of T cells after yellow fever vaccination. Via MiXCR, TCRdb re-called the 5' RACE reads, giving one row per CDR3 protein. Here the sample spans around 300,000 distinct CDR3 sequences, approximately 4% being singletons. The sample consisted of PBMCs, taken 5 days after the yellow fever booster vaccination. Source of these receptors: a man between 18 and 35 years old who received the YFV17D yellow fever vaccine. Both conserved end residues are part of each CDR3. Fields, in order: D gene, clone size, J gene, V gene, CDR3 DNA, CDR3 protein. D genes are given only for firm matches. A row's size may be missing; if present it is once, few, many or a size class.

>-|many|TRBJ2-6|TRBV9
TGTGCCAGCAGCACTAAGGGGTTACTGAGCGTCCTGACTTTC
CASSTKGLLSVLTF
>-|-|TRBJ1-4|TRBV20-1
TGCAGTGCTAGGGTGGGGGCAGGGAACCAACTGTTTTTT
CSARVGAGNQLFF
>TRBD2|-|TRBJ2-3|TRBV10-3
TGTGCCAGCGGGACTAGCGGGGGGGACCACACAGATACGCAGTATTTT
CASGTSGGDHTDTQYF
>TRBD1|many|TRBJ1-6|TRBV7-9
TGTGCCAGCAGGGACAGGGGGAATTCACCCCTCCACTTT
CASRDRGNSPLHF
>TRBD2|few|TRBJ2-3|TRBV7-2
TGTGCCAGCAGCTTTCTAGCGGGGGGGTACACAGATACGCAGTATTTT
CASSFLAGGYTDTQYF
>TRBD2|many|TRBJ2-2|TRBV20-1
TGCAGTGCTAGAGATGGACTAGCGGGGGACACCGGGGAGCTGTTTTTT
CSARDGLAGDTGELFF
>-|few|TRBJ1-2|TRBV7-2
TGTGCCAGCAGGCAAGGAATTTCGAACTATGGCTACACCTTC
CASRQGISNYGYTF
>-|-|TRBJ2-5|TRBV5-5
TGTGCCAGCAGCTTGTTTGGACCTCCTGGGGACCAAGAGACCCAGTACTTC
CASSLFGPPGDQETQYF
>-|-|TRBJ1-1|TRBV7-6
TGTGCCAGCAGCCGGGGCGTCATGAACACTGAAGCTTTCTTT
CASSRGVMNTEAFF
>TRBD1|-|TRBJ1-1|TRBV7-9
TGTGCCAGCAGCTTCCCGGGACAGGGGAATTATGAAGCTTTCTTT
CASSFPGQGNYEAFF
>-|few|TRBJ1-1|TRBV7-9
TGTGCCAGTCGCCAGGCGGCGGGCTTAGCTTTCTTT
CASRQAAGLAFF
>TRBD2|many|TRBJ2-1|TRBV7-2
TGTGCCAGCAGCTTGTTTGCGGGGGAAAACAATGAGCAGTTCTTC
CASSLFAGENNEQFF